This T cell receptor beta chain appears in the sequencing data of a study of TIL therapy for anti-PD-1-resistant metastatic lung cancer (dated by TCRdb to 2020 to 2023). Notes on the research overall: Before any PD-1/PD-L1 blockade was given, tumors were harvested, nivolumab was then administered, and patients who progressed went on to receive lymphodepletion, an infusion of expanded TIL, and IL-2. Enrolled patients had a median age of about 50 years (range about 38-85) and a median tumor PD-L1 proportion score of roughly 6%. The cohort was predominantly lung adenocarcinoma, with a few EGFR-mutant and two ALK-rearranged tumors, and half of patients were current or former smokers. A median non-synonymous tumor mutation burden of about 1.6 mutations per megabase was determined across the cohort by whole-exome sequencing. Clonotypes were tracked across tumor, expanded TIL product and serial blood samples by T cell receptor beta sequencing of tumor and peripheral blood. Points the paper makes about the study in general: Clonotypes from the infused TIL partially replaced the baseline peripheral repertoire and then declined over months, and persistence showed no apparent association with response. Because the cohort was highly selected, with more treatment-naive, never-smoker and oncogene-addicted patients than is typical, generalizability is limited. The study protocol defined all tumor marker inferences as exploratory.

V and J are truncated by 8 bases and 0 bases respectively, leaving an intervening sequence of 16 bases. Measured from the cysteine to the phenylalanine, the CDR3 is 15 residues long. The retained sequence is limited to the CDR3, 45 bases, with the frame set at the first base. Taken from the germline V gene, the CDR1 and CDR2 loops are KGHSY and FQNENV. The sample's time point label, in plain terms: pre-treatment sample, taken before nivolumab and TIL therapy. A phase I trial run at two centers enrolled adults with stage 4 NSCLC between 2017 and early 2020. Samples came from a single-arm, open-label phase I trial of tumor-infiltrating lymphocyte therapy with nivolumab in advanced non-small cell lung cancer. Blood mononuclear cells were isolated from EDTA tubes by Ficoll gradient and were snap-frozen as pellets, and DNA was extracted with a Qiagen mini-prep kit. TCR beta CDR3 regions were amplified from genomic DNA with the immunoSEQ v3 hsTCRB kit using bias-controlled multiplex PCR. TCR libraries were sequenced on an Illumina NextSeq 500 to about 2 million read pairs for survey level or roughly 5-6.5 million for deep level. In the paper's pipeline: V, D and J genes were assigned, non-productive sequences were removed, and clonality was reported by immunoSEQ Analyzer software. Repertoires were compared by productive Simpson clonality and by the Morisita overlap index of productive TRB rearrangements between infused TIL and blood. Absolute clonotype counts in blood were estimated as lymphocyte count times CD3+ fraction times the clone's productive frequency. TCRdb carries this immuneACCESS record with in-frame sequences only. Its versions omit some clonotypes, under half of them owing to an unresolved V gene in the studies checked, with the rest unexplained. V and J calls and clone size are those listed in that table; D and trimming were worked out from the DNA. The sample table contains some 15,000 clones; only one count was recorded for roughly 82% of them. Of the sample, around 0.9% is held by the ten largest clones.

The sample holds one count of this clone. Its binding antigen is unknown. Qualities for individual bases were not recorded, and no much larger clone is one base off. The source material was blood, sampled at baseline. This TCR derives from a person aged 25-85 years with non-small cell lung cancer. The chain is encoded by TRBV16 joined to TRBJ1-1, with an unclear D gene assignment. Here is the DNA: TGTGCCAGCGCTTCGTCTAGGGCGATGAACACTGAAGCTTTCTTT. It specifies CASASSRAMNTEAFF.